This T cell receptor (beta chain) was captured in a study of blood T cell repertoires in COVID-19. Study as a whole: Acute and convalescent COVID-19 specimens originated in the United States, Italy and Spain. From T cells, B-cell-depleted T cells, or PBMCs came the material, which was cDNA or gDNA.

The V gene's germline CDR1 is MNHEY and CDR2 SVGAGI. The CDR3 sequence is 14 residues long. V gave up 5 bases and J gave up 3 bases; unmatched junction bases: 4. Some clones are missing from TCRdb's copy, which holds only in-frame ones; the method was immunoSEQ multiplex PCR. Of 250,000 to 300,000 clones in the sample, around 80% were seen once. Enrollees, about 18 to 90 years old, lived in approximately 25 US areas. The clonotype was recovered from a man under 40 with acute COVID-19. V and J are TRBV6-5 and TRBJ1-1; 9 positions agree with TRBD1. Sequencing was carried out using PBMCs or T cells enriched from blood (not recorded which). In nucleotides, the CDR3 is TGTGCCAGCAGTCGGGACAGGGCGGACACTGAAGCTTTCTTT. Protein product: CASSRDRADTEAFF.